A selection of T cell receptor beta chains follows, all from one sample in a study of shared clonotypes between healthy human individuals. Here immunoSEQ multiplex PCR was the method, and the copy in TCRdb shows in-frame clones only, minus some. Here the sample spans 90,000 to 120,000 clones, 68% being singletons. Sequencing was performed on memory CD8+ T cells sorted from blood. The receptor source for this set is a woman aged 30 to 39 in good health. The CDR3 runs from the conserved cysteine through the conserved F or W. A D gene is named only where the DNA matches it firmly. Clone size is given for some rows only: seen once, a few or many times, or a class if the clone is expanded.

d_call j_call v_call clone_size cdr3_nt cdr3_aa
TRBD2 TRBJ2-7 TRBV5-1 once TGCGCCAGCAGCTCGGGACTAGCGGGGCCACGGTACTCCTACGAGCAGTACTTC CASSSGLAGPRYSYEQYF
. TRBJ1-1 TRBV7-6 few TGTGCCAGCAGCTTAGCAAGCTTAGGCACTGAAGCTTTCTTT CASSLASLGTEAFF
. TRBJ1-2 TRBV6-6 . TGTGCCAGCAGTTACTCAGTTCAGAGTCCGCTATATGGCTACACCTTC CASSYSVQSPLYGYTF
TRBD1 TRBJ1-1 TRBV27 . TGTGCCAGCAGACGGGACAGAGACACTGAAGCTTTCTTT CASRRDRDTEAFF
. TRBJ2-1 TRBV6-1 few TGTGCCAGCAGTGATTTGACAGGAGCCTACAATGAGCAGTTCTTC CASSDLTGAYNEQFF
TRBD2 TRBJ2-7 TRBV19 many TGTGCCAGTAGTATCAGGAGACTAGCGGGAGTTCCGTCCCGCGAGCAGTACTTC CASSIRRLAGVPSREQYF
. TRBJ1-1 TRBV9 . TGTGCCAGCAGCGAGACCCCCGGGGCGGACTTGAACACTGAAGCTTTCTTT CASSETPGADLNTEAFF
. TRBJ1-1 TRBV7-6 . TGTGCCAGCAGCTCCGGGTCCCGAGGTGAAGCTTTCTTT CASSSGSRGEAFF
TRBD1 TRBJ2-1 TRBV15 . TGTGCCACCAGCGGTGGACAGGGACCTTACAATGAGCAGTTCTTC CATSGGQGPYNEQFF
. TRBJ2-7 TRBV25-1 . TGTGCCAGCAGTGGCCAAGGGAAAAGCAACGAGCAGTACTTC CASSGQGKSNEQYF
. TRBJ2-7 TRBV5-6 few TGTGCCAGCAGTCACAGGGACTCCTACGAGCAGTACTTC CASSHRDSYEQYF
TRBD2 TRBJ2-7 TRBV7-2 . TGTGCCAGCAGCCTGATCGCCGGGAGGGCCCGGAACGAGCAGTACTTC CASSLIAGRARNEQYF
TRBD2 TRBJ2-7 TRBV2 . TGTGCCAGCAGGCGGGGGGGTGTGGCGGGAGTGAACGAGCAGTACTTC CASRRGGVAGVNEQYF
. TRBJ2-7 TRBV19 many TGTGCCAGCTCTTCTTCATACGAGCAGTACTTC CASSSSYEQYF
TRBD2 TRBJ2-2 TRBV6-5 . TGTGCCAGCAGTCACAGCGGGAGGGATACCGGGGAGCTGTTTTTT CASSHSGRDTGELFF
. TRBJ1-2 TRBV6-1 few TGTGCCAGCACCAGTTTTTGGTATGGCTACACCTTC CASTSFWYGYTF
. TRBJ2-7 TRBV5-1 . TGCGCCAGCAGCTTGGATGGTACAGGGATGGAGCAGTACTTC CASSLDGTGMEQYF
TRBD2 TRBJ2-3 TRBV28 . TGTGCCAGCAGATCACTAGCGTATACTAGCACAGATACGCAGTATTTT CASRSLAYTSTDTQYF
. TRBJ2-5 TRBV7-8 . TGTGCCAGCAGCTTAGTCCCAGCACTCCAAGAGACCCAGTACTTC CASSLVPALQETQYF
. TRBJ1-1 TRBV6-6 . TGTGCCAGCAGTTCGAACAGGGCCGGGAGGACTGAAGCTTTCTTT CASSSNRAGRTEAFF
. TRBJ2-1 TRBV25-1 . TGTGCCAGCCGAAGGACGGAAAACTCCTACAATGAGCAGTTCTTC CASRRTENSYNEQFF
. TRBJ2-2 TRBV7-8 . TGTGCCAGCAGCCCCTTAACTAGTACCGGGGAGCTGTTTTTT CASSPLTSTGELFF
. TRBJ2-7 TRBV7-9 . TGTGCCAGCAGCCAGGACCCGGGAAATGAGCTGGGGGAGCAGTACTTC CASSQDPGNELGEQYF
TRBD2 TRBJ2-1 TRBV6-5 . TGTGCCACCGGATCCCTAGCGGGGGGTTACAATGAGCAGTTCTTC CATGSLAGGYNEQFF
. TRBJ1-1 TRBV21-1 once TGTGCCAGCAGCAAAGTCCCCAGAGGGCGCAGGGGGACTGAAGCTTTCTTT CASSKVPRGRRGTEAFF
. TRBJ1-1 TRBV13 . TGTGCCAGCAGCTTACGTGGGGGAGACACTGAAGCTTTCTTT CASSLRGGDTEAFF
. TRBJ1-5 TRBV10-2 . TGCGCCAGCAATAGGGTCTATAGCAATCAGCCCCAGCATTTT CASNRVYSNQPQHF
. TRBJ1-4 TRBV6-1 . TGTGCCAGCGGGCCAAATCCAACTAATGAAAAACTGTTTTTT CASGPNPTNEKLFF